What follows are 26 T cell receptor beta chains derived from one specimen sequenced in a study of T cell clones after liver transplantation. Libraries were prepared by immunoSEQ multiplex PCR; TCRdb keeps only in-frame clonotypes and omits some of them. This sample yields roughly 100,000 clones, of which under 90% are seen a single time; approximately 2.9% belongs to the top ten. The sample was CD4+ T cells from blood, taken approximately 50 months after liver transplant. The receptors here all came from a human patient who received a liver transplant. The graft donor may account for some of the T cells.

The rearrangement joins TRBV27 to TRBJ2-1; TRBD2 agrees at 8 bases. This CDR3 spans 18 amino acids. CDR1 is MNHEY, CDR2 SMNVEV, per germline (reference sequence). Trimming removed 2 bases from V and 4 bases from J; junction bases left unmatched: 13. The CDR3 here is CASSLQTPGLVPYNEQFF. DNA for the CDR3: TGTGCCAGCAGTTTACAGACACCGGGACTAGTTCCTTACAATGAGCAGTTCTTC.

The chain recombines TRBV5-4 with TRBJ2-7; a possible D gene is TRBD1 (5 bases). CDR1 is SGHNT and CDR2 is YYREEE in the germline V gene (reference sequence). The CDR3 covers 13 residues. Trimming cost V 4 bases and J 1 base, with 9 bases left between them. CDR3 DNA: TGTGCCAGCAGCCAGTCAGGGTCCTACGAGCAGTACTTC. It is translated as CASSQSGSYEQYF.

The V and J genes are TRBV5-6 and TRBJ1-1; D might be TRBD1 (6 bases). V was trimmed by 0 bases and J by 2 bases, leaving 14 bases between them. Per the germline V gene, CDR1 is SGHDT and CDR2 is YYEEEE. This CDR3 has 16 amino acids. Here the CDR3 reads CASSLVGGASNTEAFF. CDR3 nucleotides: TGTGCCAGCAGCTTGGTAGGGGGGGCCTCCAACACTGAAGCTTTCTTT.

The chain combines TRBV5-4 with TRBJ1-2; 12 positions agree with TRBD1. Germline CDR1 is SGHNT and CDR2 is YYREEE (reference sequence). V was pared by 5 bases and J by 8 bases, with 13 bases of the junction left unmatched. CDR3 length: 16 amino acids. The CDR3 reads CASSTGTGGVSYGYTF. The CDR3 DNA is TGTGCCAGCAGTACCGGGACAGGGGGCGTCTCTTACGGCTACACCTTC.

This rearrangement joins TRBV19 to TRBJ1-1; D uncertain. Trimming shortened V by 4 bases and J by 4 bases, and 7 bases separated the two germline ends. The CDR3 is 12 amino acids. In germline, CDR1 is LNHDA, CDR2 SQIVND (reference sequence). The CDR3 reads CASSRVFTEAFF. Here the CDR3 DNA reads TGTGCCAGTAGTAGGGTATTCACTGAAGCTTTCTTT. The variable domain in full, with the rest retrieved from reference TRBV19 and TRBJ1-1, is DGGITQSPKYLFRKEGQNVTLSCEQNLNHDAMYWYRQDPGQGLRLIYYSQIVNDFQKGDIAEGYSVSREKKESFPLTVTSAQKNPTAFYLCASSRVFTEAFFGQGTRLTVV.

The rearrangement uses TRBV28 and TRBJ2-3; D is uncertain. Deletions cut 7 bases from V and 1 base from J, with 15 bases between. From germline, CDR1 is MDHEN and CDR2 SYDVKM. There are 15 residues in the CDR3. The CDR3 is CASNNRWQGTDTQYF. Written as DNA, the CDR3 is TGTGCCAGCAACAATAGGTGGCAAGGCACAGATACGCAGTATTTT.

The J gene is TRBJ2-7, the V gene TRBV6-5; no reliable D call. Germline loops: CDR1 MNHEY, CDR2 SVGAGI. This CDR3 contains 11 residues. The germline V and J ends were trimmed by 4 bases and 7 bases, with 8 bases remaining between them. CDR3 bases: TGTGCCAGCAGTTTCTCGAGGGAGCAGTACTTC. It yields the protein CASSFSREQYF.

The chain combines TRBV7-9 with TRBJ2-3; weak D call: TRBD2 (6 bases). V was cut by 8 bases and J by 2 bases, with 8 bases left in between. CDR3 length: 12 residues. Germline assignment: CDR1 SEHNR and CDR2 FQNEAQ (reference sequence). DNA for the CDR3: TGTGCCAGCCGGGGGACCACAGATACGCAGTATTTT. It yields the protein CASRGTTDTQYF.

Only one count was recorded for this clone. J is TRBJ2-1 and V is TRBV2; 12 nucleotides match TRBD2. V shed 7 bases, J shed 5 bases, and the junction held 3 bases outside the gene matches. CDR1 and CDR2 (germline): SNHLY, FYNNEI. The CDR3 is 14 residues long. In nucleotides, the CDR3 is TGTGCCAGCAAGCGGACTAGCGGGAACAATGAGCAGTTCTTC. Its translation is CASKRTSGNNEQFF.

This clone has just one count. The chain carries TRBV19 and TRBJ2-1, with 7 positions matching TRBD1. Looked up from germline, CDR1 is LNHDA and CDR2 is SQIVND (reference sequence). This CDR3 contains 13 residues. After removal of 1 base from V and 16 bases from J, the junction contained 10 bases not matched to a gene. CDR3 nucleotide sequence: TGTGCCAGTAGTATAGGGGCGGACAGGTCCGGATTCTTC. Its protein is CASSIGADRSGFF.

The rearrangement links TRBV9 to TRBJ2-5; 9 bases map to TRBD1. CDR1 and CDR2 (germline): SGDLS, YYNGEE. Trimming removed 4 bases from V and 5 bases from J; junction bases left unmatched: 18. The CDR3 contains 18 residues. The CDR3 reads CASSRQGPGQGKGETQYF. CDR3 in DNA: TGTGCCAGCAGCCGCCAAGGGCCGGGACAGGGAAAGGGGGAGACCCAGTACTTC.

The chain recombines TRBV29-1 with TRBJ2-7; a weak D match, TRBD2 (8 bases). The CDR3 spans 14 residues. V gave up 4 bases and J gave up 3 bases, with 16 bases separating them. CDR1 is SQVTM, CDR2 ANQGSEA, per germline. CDR3 in amino acids: CSVARGTRGYEQYF. DNA for the CDR3: TGCAGCGTTGCCAGGGGGACTAGGGGCTACGAGCAGTACTTC.

This clone was found once. The chain couples TRBV2 to TRBJ1-5; possible D gene TRBD1, 5 bases. CDR3 length equals 15 residues. Trimming cost V 1 base and J 7 bases, with 14 bases left between them. Germline V lookup: CDR1 SNHLY, CDR2 FYNNEI. CDR3 nucleotide sequence: TGTGCCAGCAGTGAAGAGAGGAGGGGAAGCCAGCCCCAGCATTTT. Translated: CASSEERRGSQPQHF.

J is TRBJ1-3 and V is TRBV4-1; perhaps TRBD1 as D (6 bases). The CDR3 is 18 amino acids. Trimming cost V 0 bases and J 3 bases, with 18 bases left between them. Looked up from germline, CDR1 is MGHRA and CDR2 is YSYEKL. The CDR3 is CASSQDRGQGRVGNTIYF. The DNA of the CDR3 is TGCGCCAGCAGCCAAGATCGGGGGCAGGGGCGGGTTGGAAACACCATATATTTT.

This clone was picked up one time. The gene calls are TRBV29-1 and TRBJ1-1, with a possible D match to TRBD1 (6 bases). There are 13 residues in the CDR3. The germline V gene encodes CDR1 SQVTM and CDR2 ANQGSEA. With 3 bases removed from V and 0 bases from J, the gap between germline ends came to 8 bases. CDR3 sequence: CSVDQGLNTEAFF. The CDR3 DNA follows: TGCAGCGTTGATCAGGGGTTGAACACTGAAGCTTTCTTT.

The chain couples TRBV6-5 to TRBJ1-3; no firm D call. CDR3 length equals 14 residues. CDR1 MNHEY and CDR2 SVGAGI come from the germline V gene. The germline V and J ends were trimmed by 0 bases and 7 bases, with 10 bases remaining between them. CDR3 protein: CASSYSIDLNTIYF. The CDR3 DNA follows: TGTGCCAGCAGTTACTCGATTGACCTGAACACCATATATTTT.

The DNA of the CDR3 is TGTGCCAGCAGCGCGGGACAGGAGCTTGAAGCTTTCTTT. Residues: CASSAGQELEAFF. The chain links TRBV6-1 to TRBJ1-1; TRBD1 aligns across 8 bases. Germline V gives CDR1 MNHNS, CDR2 SASEGT. The CDR3 contains 13 residues. V was clipped by 6 bases and J by 7 bases; unmatched bases: 7.

In DNA form, the CDR3 reads TGTGCCAGTACCCCTCCGGGAGCGGGAGGGCCTGGTGAGCAGTTCTTC. Amino acids: CASTPPGAGGPGEQFF. This chain links TRBV19 with TRBJ2-1; 10 bases map to TRBD2. CDR3 length: 16 amino acids. In germline, CDR1 is LNHDA, CDR2 SQIVND (reference sequence). V gave up 7 bases and J gave up 9 bases; unmatched junction bases: 15.

The chain combines TRBV25-1 with TRBJ2-7; D unclear. This CDR3 is built from 12 residues. The germline V gene has CDR1 MGHDK and CDR2 SYGVNS. The germline V and J ends were trimmed by 4 bases and 6 bases, with 10 bases remaining between them. CDR3 protein: CASSATIGEQYF. CDR3 DNA: TGTGCCAGCAGTGCTACTATTGGCGAGCAGTACTTC.

The rearrangement links TRBV29-1 to TRBJ2-1, with D hard to call. Germline CDR1 SQVTM, CDR2 ANQGSEA. The length of the CDR3 is 13 residues. The V and J ends lost 7 bases and 0 bases respectively, with 10 bases between them. CDR3 DNA sequence: TGCAGCGGTGCGATGAGCTCCTACAATGAGCAGTTCTTC. It yields the protein CSGAMSSYNEQFF.

This clone appeared a single time. V is TRBV2 and J is TRBJ2-2; the D gene is possibly TRBD1 (6 bases). Germline lookup yields CDR1 SNHLY and CDR2 FYNNEI. V was pared by 6 bases and J by 4 bases, with 12 bases between. The CDR3 runs to 14 residues. CDR3 loop: CASSAQGSTGELFF. The CDR3 DNA is TGTGCCAGCAGCGCACAGGGCTCCACCGGGGAGCTGTTTTTT.

V is TRBV6-6 and J is TRBJ1-3; TRBD1 matches at 10 bases. CDR1 and CDR2 (germline): MNHNY, SVGAGI (reference sequence). This CDR3 has 15 amino acids. V trimming: 5 bases; J trimming: 4 bases; junction bases outside the gene matches: 5. The DNA of the CDR3 is TGTGCCAGCAGTCGACAGGGGGCTGCGGGAAACACCATATATTTT. Translating it yields CASSRQGAAGNTIYF.

The chain carries TRBV6-6 and TRBJ1-4, with 9 bases that match TRBD1. V lost 0 bases, J lost 6 bases, and 5 bases stayed unmatched. The CDR3 is made up of 16 amino acids. Germline loops: CDR1 MNHNY, CDR2 SVGAGI (reference sequence). In DNA, the CDR3 is TGTGCCAGCAGTTACTCGAGGGACAGGGAATATGAAAAACTGTTTTTT. Its translation: CASSYSRDREYEKLFF.

The chain has TRBV27 and TRBJ2-6; D not resolved. CDR3 length: 16 residues. Trimming cost V 6 bases and J 1 base, with 13 bases left between them. The germline V gene has CDR1 MNHEY and CDR2 SMNVEV (reference sequence). CDR3 region: CASSPLQGSGANVLTF. CDR3 nucleotide sequence: TGTGCCAGCAGCCCACTCCAAGGATCTGGGGCCAACGTCCTGACTTTC.

CDR3: CASSLPGGENTEAFF. CDR3 nucleotides: TGTGCCAGCAGCCTTCCAGGGGGAGAGAACACTGAAGCTTTCTTT. The V and J genes are TRBV5-4 and TRBJ1-1; TRBD1 matches at 7 bases. The CDR3 has 15 residues. CDR1 is SGHNT, CDR2 YYREEE, per germline (reference sequence). Trimming at V came to 4 bases and at J to 1 base, leaving 7 bases not matched to a gene.

The chain uses TRBV2 and TRBJ1-1; no reliable D call. Germline CDR1 is SNHLY and CDR2 is FYNNEI. The CDR3 is 14 residues long. The V gene lost 8 bases and the J gene lost 0 bases, with 13 bases spanning the gap. In DNA form, the CDR3 reads TGTGCCAGCCGCGCTATACTGTTGAACACTGAAGCTTTCTTT. It encodes CASRAILLNTEAFF.